Each of the 6 T cell receptor beta chains below was sequenced from the same sample in a study of cytomegalovirus exposure and HLA in healthy donors (dated by TCRdb to 2015 to 2018). The library was prepared using the immunoSEQ multiplex PCR assay. For the multiplex PCR, a mixture combining 60 forward primers for TCR Vbeta segments and 13 reverse primers for TCR Jbeta segments was used. The clones in this table, taken by TCRdb from immuneACCESS, are in-frame only. Not every clone is retained; where verified, under half of the shortfall comes from an unresolved V gene, and the cause of the rest is unknown. The sample table holds around 130,000 clones, of which around 81% were seen once. About 0.7% of the sample is held by the ten biggest clonotypes. The sequenced sample consisted of PBMCs. Receptors originate from a man younger than 35 in good health and CMV-seronegative.

This chain connects TRBV11-2 to TRBJ1-5, with D uncertain. V shed 3 bases and J shed 0 bases, with 9 bases lying between them. This CDR3 has 15 amino acids. The germline V gene has CDR1 SGHAT and CDR2 FQNNGV. Written as DNA, the CDR3 is TGTGCCAGCAGCTTGGAGGGCAATAGCAATCAGCCCCAGCATTTT. This translates into CASSLEGNSNQPQHF.

The rearrangement uses TRBV4-2 and TRBJ2-7, with 9 nucleotides matching TRBD1. Per the germline V gene, CDR1 is LGHNA and CDR2 is YNFKEQ. The ends lost 1 base at V and 4 bases at J; junction bases unmatched: 5. CDR3 length: 15 amino acids. CDR3 loop: CASSQAPGQGYEQYF. The CDR3 DNA reads as TGTGCCAGCAGCCAAGCTCCGGGACAGGGTTACGAGCAGTACTTC.

V usage is TRBV28 and J usage is TRBJ2-7; unclear D gene. With 3 bases removed from V and 2 bases from J, the gap between germline ends came to 14 bases. The CDR3 extends over 15 amino acids. CDR1 is MDHEN, CDR2 SYDVKM, per germline. The CDR3 loop is CASSFRSPATYEQYF. The CDR3 DNA is TGTGCCAGCAGTTTTCGTTCTCCCGCTACCTACGAGCAGTACTTC.

The chain carries TRBV6-5 and TRBJ2-7, with D unclear. There are 15 residues in the CDR3. CDR1 and CDR2 from the germline V gene are MNHEY and SVGAGI. The V end lost 1 base, the J end lost 2 bases, and 12 bases lay between the germline ends. The CDR3, as DNA: TGTGCCAGCAGTTACTTACAGTATTCGACCTACGAGCAGTACTTC. This sequence encodes CASSYLQYSTYEQYF.

The chain joins TRBV6-1 to TRBJ1-6; D gene unclear. Trimming shortened V by 4 bases and J by 10 bases, and 17 bases separated the two germline ends. The CDR3 is made up of 15 amino acids. CDR1 and CDR2 from the germline V gene are MNHNS and SASEGT. The CDR3 here is CASSVSRYNGSPLHF. Here the CDR3 DNA reads TGTGCCAGCAGTGTGTCTCGATACAATGGCTCACCCCTCCACTTT.

J is TRBJ1-5 and V is TRBV7-6; D perhaps matches TRBD1 (5 bases). Germline assignment: CDR1 SGHVS and CDR2 FNYEAQ. CDR3 length: 15 amino acids. The V and J ends lost 3 bases and 7 bases respectively, with 16 bases between them. The CDR3 DNA reads as TGTGCCAGCAGCTTTCTCCCGGGCGGGGGACAGCCCCAGCATTTT. This codes for CASSFLPGGGQPQHF.